This T cell receptor beta chain was found in a study of T cell changes during pregnancy in multiple sclerosis (dated by TCRdb to about 2019). At the level of the whole study: Changes in the T cell repertoire over the course of pregnancy were examined in this study in women with multiple sclerosis.

As concerns this clone: Its antigen remains unidentified. Base qualities are missing; no much larger clone stands one base away.

The library relied on the immunoSEQ multiplex PCR assay. Entries here come from immuneACCESS through TCRdb and include only in-frame sequences with V and J called. Some clones fail to appear in such tables; in the studies checked, an unresolved V gene covers under half of the shortfall, and the cause of the remainder is unknown. Here the sample has about 68,000 clones; 90% occur a single time. The ten largest make up approximately 1.5% of the sample. V lost 1 base and J lost 3 bases, and the count of bases not matched to a germline gene is 8. CDR1 SGHVS and CDR2 FQNEAQ are derived from the germline V gene. From cysteine to phenylalanine, the CDR3 is 16 amino acids long. The sequence is cut down to CDR3 DNA, 48 bases in frame from base 1.

The chain was built from TRBV7-8 and TRBJ1-2, and TRBD1 aligns with 7 junction nucleotides. This TCR came from a female donor with multiple sclerosis, enrolled in a pregnancy study. The material sequenced was peripheral blood, taken in the third trimester of pregnancy. The DNA sequence follows: TGTGCCAGCAGCTTAGTCCGTTTAGGGGGCCACTATGGCTACACCTTC. Translation gives CASSLVRLGGHYGYTF.